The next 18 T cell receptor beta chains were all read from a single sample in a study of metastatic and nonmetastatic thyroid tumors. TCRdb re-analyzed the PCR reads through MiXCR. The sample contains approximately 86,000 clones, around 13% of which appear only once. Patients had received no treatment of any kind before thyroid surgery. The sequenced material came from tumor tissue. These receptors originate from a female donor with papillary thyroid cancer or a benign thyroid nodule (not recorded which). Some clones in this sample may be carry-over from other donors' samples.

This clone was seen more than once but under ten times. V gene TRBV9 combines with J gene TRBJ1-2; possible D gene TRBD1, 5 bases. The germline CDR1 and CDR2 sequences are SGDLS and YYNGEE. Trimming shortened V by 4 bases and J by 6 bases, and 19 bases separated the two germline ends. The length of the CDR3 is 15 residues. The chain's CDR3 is CASSSIQGLGDGYTF. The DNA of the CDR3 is TGTGCCAGCAGCTCCATTCAGGGACTTGGGGATGGCTACACCTTC.

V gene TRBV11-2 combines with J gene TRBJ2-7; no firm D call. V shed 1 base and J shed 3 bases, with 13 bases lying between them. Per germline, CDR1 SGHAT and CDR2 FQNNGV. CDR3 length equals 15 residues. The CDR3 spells CASSLVADHNYEQYF. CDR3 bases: TGTGCCAGCAGCTTAGTTGCAGACCATAACTACGAGCAGTACTTC.

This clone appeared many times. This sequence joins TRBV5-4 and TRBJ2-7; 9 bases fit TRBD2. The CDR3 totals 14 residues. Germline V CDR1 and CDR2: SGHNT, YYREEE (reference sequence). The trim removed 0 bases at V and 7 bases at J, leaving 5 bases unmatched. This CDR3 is CASSLEGTSREQYF. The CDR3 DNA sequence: TGTGCCAGCAGCTTGGAAGGGACTAGCAGGGAGCAGTACTTC.

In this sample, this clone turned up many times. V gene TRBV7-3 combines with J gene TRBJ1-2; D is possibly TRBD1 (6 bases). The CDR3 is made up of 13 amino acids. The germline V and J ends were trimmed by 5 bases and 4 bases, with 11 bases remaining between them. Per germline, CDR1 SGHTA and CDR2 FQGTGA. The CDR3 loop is CASSPGQSYGYTF. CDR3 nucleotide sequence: TGTGCCAGCAGCCCAGGACAGTCCTATGGCTACACCTTC.

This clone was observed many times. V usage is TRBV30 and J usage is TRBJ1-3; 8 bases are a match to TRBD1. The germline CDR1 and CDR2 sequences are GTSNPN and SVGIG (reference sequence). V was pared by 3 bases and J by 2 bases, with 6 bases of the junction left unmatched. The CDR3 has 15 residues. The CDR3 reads CAWRKDRAPGNTIYF. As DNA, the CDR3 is TGTGCCTGGAGAAAGGACAGGGCGCCTGGAAACACCATATATTTT.

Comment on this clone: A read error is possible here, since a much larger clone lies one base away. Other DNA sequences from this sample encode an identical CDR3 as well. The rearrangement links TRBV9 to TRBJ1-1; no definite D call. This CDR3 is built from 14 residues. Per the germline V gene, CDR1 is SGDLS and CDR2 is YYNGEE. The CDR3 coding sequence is TGTGCCAGCAGCGTAGATGCCCGGAACACTGAAGCCTTCTTT. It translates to CASSVDARNTEAFF.

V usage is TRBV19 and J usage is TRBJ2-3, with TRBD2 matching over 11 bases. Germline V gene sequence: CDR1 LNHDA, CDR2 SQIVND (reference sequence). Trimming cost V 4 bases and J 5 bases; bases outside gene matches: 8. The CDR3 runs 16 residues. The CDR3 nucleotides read TGTGCCAGTAGTACCCCCCTAGCGGGAGGCAGAGATACGCAGTATTTT. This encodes CASSTPLAGGRDTQYF.

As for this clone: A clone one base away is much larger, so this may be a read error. CDR3 in DNA: TGTGCCAGCAGCTTAGGGTTCTTTAGCGGGGTTCAAGAGACCCAGTACTTC. This gives the protein CASSLGFFSGVQETQYF. The chain joins TRBV7-3 to TRBJ2-5; 8 positions agree with TRBD2. The CDR3 totals 17 residues. V shed 2 bases and J 2 bases; nucleotides not matched to a gene: 10. Germline V gene lookup returns CDR1 SGHTA and CDR2 FQGTGA.

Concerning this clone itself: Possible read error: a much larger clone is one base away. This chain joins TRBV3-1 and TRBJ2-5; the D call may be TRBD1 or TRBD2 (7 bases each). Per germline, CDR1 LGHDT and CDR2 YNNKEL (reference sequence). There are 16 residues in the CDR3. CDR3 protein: CSSSHPQGGGEETQYF. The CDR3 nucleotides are TGTTCCAGCAGCCACCCCCAGGGGGGGGGAGAAGAGACCCAGTACTTC.

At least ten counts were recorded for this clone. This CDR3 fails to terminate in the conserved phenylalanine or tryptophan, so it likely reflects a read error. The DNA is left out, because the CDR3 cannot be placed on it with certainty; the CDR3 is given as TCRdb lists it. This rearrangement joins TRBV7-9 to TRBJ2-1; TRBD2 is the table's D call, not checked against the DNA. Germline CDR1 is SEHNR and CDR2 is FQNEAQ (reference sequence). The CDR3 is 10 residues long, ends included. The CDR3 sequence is CASSFWGLAG.

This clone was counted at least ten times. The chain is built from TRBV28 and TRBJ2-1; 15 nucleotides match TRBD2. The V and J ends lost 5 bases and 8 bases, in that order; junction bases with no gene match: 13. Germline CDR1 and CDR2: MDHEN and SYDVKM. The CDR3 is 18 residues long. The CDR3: CASSTRGPGLAGGHEQFF. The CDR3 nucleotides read TGTGCCAGCAGTACGAGGGGTCCGGGACTAGCGGGAGGTCATGAGCAGTTCTTC.

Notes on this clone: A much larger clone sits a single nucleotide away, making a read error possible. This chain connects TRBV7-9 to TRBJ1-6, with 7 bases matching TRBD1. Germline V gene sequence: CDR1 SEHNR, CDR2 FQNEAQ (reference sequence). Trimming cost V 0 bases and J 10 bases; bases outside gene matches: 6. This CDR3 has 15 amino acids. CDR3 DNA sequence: TGTGCCAGCAGCTTAGCGCTACAGGGGAAGTCACCCCTCCACTTT. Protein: CASSLALQGKSPLHF.

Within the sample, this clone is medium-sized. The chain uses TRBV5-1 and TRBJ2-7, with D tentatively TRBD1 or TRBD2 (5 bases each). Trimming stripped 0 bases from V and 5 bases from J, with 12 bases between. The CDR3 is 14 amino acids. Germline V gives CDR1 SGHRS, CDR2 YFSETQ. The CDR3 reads CASSLAGLGDEQYF. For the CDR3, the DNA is TGCGCCAGCAGCTTGGCGGGGCTAGGGGACGAGCAGTACTTC.

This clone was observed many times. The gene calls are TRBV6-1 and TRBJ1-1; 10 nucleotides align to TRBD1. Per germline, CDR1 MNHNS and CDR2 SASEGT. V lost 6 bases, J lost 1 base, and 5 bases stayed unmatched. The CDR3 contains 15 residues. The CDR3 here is CASSRTGGRNTEAFF. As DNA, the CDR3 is TGTGCCAGCAGCCGGACAGGGGGGAGGAACACTGAAGCTTTCTTT.

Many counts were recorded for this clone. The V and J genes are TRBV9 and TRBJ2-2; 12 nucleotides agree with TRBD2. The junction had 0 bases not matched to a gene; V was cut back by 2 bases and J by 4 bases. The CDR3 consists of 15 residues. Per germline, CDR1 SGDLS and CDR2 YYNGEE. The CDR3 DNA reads TGTGCCAGCAGCGTGACTAGCGGGGGCACCGGGGAGCTGTTTTTT. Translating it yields CASSVTSGGTGELFF.

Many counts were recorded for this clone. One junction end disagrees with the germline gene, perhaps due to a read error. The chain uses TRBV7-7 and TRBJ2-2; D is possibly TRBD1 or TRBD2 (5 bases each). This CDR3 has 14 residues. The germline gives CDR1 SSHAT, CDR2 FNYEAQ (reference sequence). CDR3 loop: CASSGTVTAGELFF. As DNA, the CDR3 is TGTGCTAGCAGTGGGACGGTTACGGCCGGGGAGCTGTTTTTT.

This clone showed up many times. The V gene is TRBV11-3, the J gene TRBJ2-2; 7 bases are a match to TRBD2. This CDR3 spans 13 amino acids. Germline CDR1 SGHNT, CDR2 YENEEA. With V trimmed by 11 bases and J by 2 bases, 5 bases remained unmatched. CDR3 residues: CAGGTTNTGELFF. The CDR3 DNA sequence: TGTGCCGGCGGGACTACCAACACCGGGGAGCTGTTTTTT.

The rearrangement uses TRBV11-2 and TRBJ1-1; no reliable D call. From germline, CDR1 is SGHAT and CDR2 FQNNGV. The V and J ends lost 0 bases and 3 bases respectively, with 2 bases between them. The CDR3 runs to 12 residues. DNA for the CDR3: TGTGCCAGCAGCTTAGAGGACACTGAAGCTTTCTTT. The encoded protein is CASSLEDTEAFF.